Presented here are 20 T cell receptor beta chains from one specimen sequenced in a study of T cells in Graves' hyperthyroidism and ophthalmopathy (dated by TCRdb to about 2019). The library was produced with multiplex PCR. The listed sequencing device is Illumina HiSeq 2000. The TCR beta CDR3 regions were amplified from RNA transcripts. For the first round of RT-PCR on the TCR CDR3, the HTBI primer set was used together with the Qiagen OneStep RT-PCR kit. TCRdb handled the public reads itself, with Q25 trimming in fastp and clone calling in MiXCR, and kept productive beta chains. Identical CDR3 protein sequences are pooled into one entry, listed with their most common genes and DNA. This sample holds 450,000 to 650,000 distinct CDR3 sequences; approximately 15% were observed only once. The ten largest account for 6.5% to 9% of the sample. Sequencing was performed on blood. Receptors were obtained from a woman in her late teens or twenties with Graves' ophthalmopathy.

A note on this clonotype: A much more abundant neighbour one base away suggests this may be a read error. The chain recombines TRBV12-3 or TRBV12-4 with TRBJ2-7; unclear D gene. The CDR3 consists of 16 residues. This CDR3 reads CASSYSFKGKTYGQYF. DNA for the CDR3: TGTGCCAGCAGTTACTCGTTTAAAGGCAAAACCTACGGGCAGTACTTC.

The rearrangement links TRBV5-1 to TRBJ1-1, with TRBD1 matching 12 bases. Losses at the gene ends were 0 bases for V and 4 bases for J; bases not matched to a gene: 4. Germline V lookup: CDR1 SGHRS, CDR2 YFSETQ. The CDR3 has 16 residues. CDR3 sequence reads: CASSLEGQGAGTEAFF. In DNA, the CDR3 is TGCGCCAGCAGCTTGGAGGGACAGGGGGCGGGCACTGAAGCTTTCTTT.

This clonotype was counted many times. One end of the junction fails to match germline, which may point to a read error. The gene calls are TRBV11-2 and TRBJ1-5; D might be TRBD1 (6 bases). Looked up from germline, CDR1 is SGHAT and CDR2 is FQNNGV. The CDR3 runs to 15 residues. The DNA of the CDR3 is TGTGCCAGCAGTTTAGGGGGGGCCCCTAATCAGCCCCAGCATTTT. Amino acid sequence: CASSLGGAPNQPQHF.

Only a few counts were recorded for this clonotype. CDR3 region: CASSFTPAGAEEQYF. The CDR3 nucleotides read TGTGCCAGCAGCTTTACCCCCGCAGGGGCAGAGGAGCAGTACTTC. The chain has TRBV7-9 and TRBJ2-7; D might be TRBD1 (6 bases). The germline V gene has CDR1 SEHNR and CDR2 FQNEAQ (reference sequence). This CDR3 region has 15 residues. The V end lost 3 bases, the J end lost 7 bases, and 19 bases lay between the germline ends.

This chain connects TRBV27 to TRBJ2-7, with D maybe TRBD1 (5 bases). Germline V CDR1 and CDR2: MNHEY, SMNVEV (reference sequence). The germline V and J ends were trimmed by 4 bases and 4 bases, with 11 bases remaining between them. This CDR3 region has 13 residues. CDR3 loop: CASSWGRQYEQYF. The CDR3 coding sequence is TGTGCCAGCAGTTGGGGCAGACAGTACGAGCAGTACTTC.

This clonotype was observed at least ten times. V is TRBV7-2 and J is TRBJ2-2, with TRBD1 matching 8 bases. Trimming cost V 8 bases and J 0 bases; bases outside gene matches: 8. The CDR3 contains 16 residues. The germline V gene encodes CDR1 SGHTA and CDR2 FQGNSA. The CDR3 sequence: CASRIKQGANTGELFF. CDR3 DNA: TGTGCCAGCCGCATAAAACAGGGGGCGAACACCGGGGAGCTGTTTTTT.

V gene TRBV6-1 combines with J gene TRBJ2-1; 9 nucleotides align to TRBD2. This CDR3 has 10 amino acids. V shed 8 bases, J shed 14 bases, and the junction held 4 bases outside the gene matches. Germline CDR1 reads MNHNS; CDR2 reads SASEGT. CDR3 in DNA: TGTGCCAGCGGGACTAGCCTTAAGTTCTTC. It translates to CASGTSLKFF.

At least ten counts were recorded for this clonotype. The gene calls are TRBV11-2 and TRBJ2-3, with TRBD1 matching over 7 bases. V trimming: 5 bases; J trimming: 0 bases; junction bases outside the gene matches: 5. The CDR3 is 15 residues long. Germline V CDR1 and CDR2: SGHAT, FQNNGV. CDR3 bases: TGTGCCAGCAGCGAAGACAGGGTGAGCACAGATACGCAGTATTTT. Protein: CASSEDRVSTDTQYF.

There are many counts of this clonotype. The chain's CDR3 is CASSPASTGGDGYTF. Here the CDR3 DNA reads TGTGCCAGCAGTCCGGCCTCGACAGGGGGCGATGGCTACACCTTC. The chain uses TRBV28 and TRBJ1-2; TRBD1 agrees at 10 bases. The CDR3 sequence is 15 residues long. Germline V gene lookup returns CDR1 MDHEN and CDR2 SYDVKM. Germline trimming cut 5 bases from V and 6 bases from J; bases unmatched to any gene: 9.

This clonotype was detected a few times. J is TRBJ2-7 and V is TRBV7-9; TRBD1 matches at 7 bases. V lost 5 bases, J lost 2 bases, and 12 bases stayed unmatched. The CDR3 consists of 16 residues. Germline V gives CDR1 SEHNR, CDR2 FQNEAQ (reference sequence). CDR3 region: CASSQRGQGNPYEQYF. CDR3 sequence (DNA): TGTGCCAGCAGCCAAAGGGGGCAGGGAAACCCCTACGAGCAGTACTTC.

As for this clonotype: Being one base from a much bigger clone, this may be a read error. V gene TRBV18 combines with J gene TRBJ1-1; D unclear. This CDR3 spans 13 amino acids. Germline V gene sequence: CDR1 KGHSH, CDR2 LQKENI. Trimming removed 0 bases at V and 8 bases at J, with 10 bases between. DNA for the CDR3: TGTGCCAGCTCACCACCGGACTGGTGGGAAGCTTTCTTT. Its protein product is CASSPPDWWEAFF.

The genes are TRBV7-3 and TRBJ2-1; TRBD1 or TRBD2 may be the D gene (6 bases each). Trimming shortened V by 8 bases and J by 7 bases, and 15 bases separated the two germline ends. The CDR3 is 13 amino acids. CDR1 and CDR2 (germline): SGHTA, FQGTGA. CDR3 sequence: CASATGAANEQFF. The DNA of the CDR3 is TGTGCCAGCGCAACGGGGGCGGCGAATGAGCAGTTCTTC.

This clonotype was detected many times. The rearrangement joins TRBV20-1 to TRBJ2-1, with 7 bases lining up with TRBD1. This CDR3 has 13 amino acids. The germline V gene has CDR1 DFQATT and CDR2 SNEGSKA (reference sequence). V lost 5 bases, J lost 7 bases, and 8 bases stayed unmatched. CDR3 nucleotides: TGCAGTGCTCGGACAGGTCACAGGAATGAGCAGTTCTTC. Its protein product is CSARTGHRNEQFF.

The V call is TRBV11-2, the J call TRBJ2-2; 12 bases line up with TRBD2. Per the germline V gene, CDR1 is SGHAT and CDR2 is FQNNGV. This CDR3 comprises 18 residues. The V segment lost 1 base and the J segment 1 base; nucleotides outside the gene matches: 4. CDR3 in amino acids: CASSLGQLAGGNTGELFF. The CDR3 DNA reads as TGTGCCAGCAGCTTAGGGCAACTAGCGGGAGGGAACACCGGGGAGCTGTTTTTT.

This clonotype was seen ten or more times. The chain couples TRBV6-1 to TRBJ2-1, with D possibly matching TRBD2 (5 bases). Trimming stripped 7 bases from V and 5 bases from J, with 18 bases between. Germline CDR1 MNHNS, CDR2 SASEGT. This CDR3 contains 15 residues. The CDR3 bases are TGTGCCAGCACCCCCGGGGTAGCGAGGAACAATGAGCAGTTCTTC. Protein product: CASTPGVARNNEQFF.

Many counts were recorded for this clonotype. This sequence joins TRBV28 and TRBJ2-1; the match to TRBD1 covers 7 bases. CDR3 length: 14 residues. CDR1 is MDHEN, CDR2 SYDVKM, per germline. V lost 5 bases, J lost 3 bases, and 4 bases stayed unmatched. The CDR3 DNA is TGTGCCAGCAGTAGGACAGGCAGCTACAATGAGCAGTTCTTC. It is translated as CASSRTGSYNEQFF.

This clonotype was seen repeatedly, ten times or more. The chain uses TRBV7-8 and TRBJ1-1; possible D gene TRBD1, 5 bases. The CDR3 totals 13 residues. The germline V and J ends were trimmed by 6 bases and 4 bases, with 12 bases remaining between them. Germline-derived CDR1 and CDR2 are SGHVS and FQNEAQ. CDR3 DNA sequence: TGTGCCAGCAGGGAGAGGGGTCGCACTGAAGCTTTCTTT. Translated, it gives CASRERGRTEAFF.

V usage is TRBV20-1 and J usage is TRBJ2-7; 11 bases line up with TRBD1. Germline assignment: CDR1 DFQATT and CDR2 SNEGSKA (reference sequence). CDR3 length: 18 amino acids. The J segment lost 0 bases and the V segment lost 0 bases, leaving 10 bases of the junction unmatched. The CDR3 protein is CSARDLDRGPLSSYEQYF. In nucleotides, the CDR3 is TGCAGTGCTAGAGATTTGGACAGGGGGCCTTTGAGCTCCTACGAGCAGTACTTC.

This clonotype was seen repeatedly, ten times or more. This chain links TRBV9 with TRBJ2-1; 7 positions agree with TRBD2. Germline CDR1 is SGDLS and CDR2 is YYNGEE. The CDR3 consists of 14 residues. Losses at the gene ends were 0 bases for V and 6 bases for J; bases not matched to a gene: 3. CDR3 in amino acids: CASSVGGTTNEQFF. CDR3 sequence (DNA): TGTGCCAGCAGCGTAGGAGGGACTACCAATGAGCAGTTCTTC.

This clonotype was observed many times. V usage is TRBV12-3 or TRBV12-4 and J usage is TRBJ2-7; the match to TRBD2 covers 14 bases. The CDR3 has 16 amino acids. Trimming at V came to 4 bases and at J to 3 bases, leaving 5 bases not matched to a gene. The DNA for the CDR3 is TGTGCCAGCAGTTCCCCCGGGACTAGCGGGAGCTACGAGCAGTACTTC. This encodes CASSSPGTSGSYEQYF.